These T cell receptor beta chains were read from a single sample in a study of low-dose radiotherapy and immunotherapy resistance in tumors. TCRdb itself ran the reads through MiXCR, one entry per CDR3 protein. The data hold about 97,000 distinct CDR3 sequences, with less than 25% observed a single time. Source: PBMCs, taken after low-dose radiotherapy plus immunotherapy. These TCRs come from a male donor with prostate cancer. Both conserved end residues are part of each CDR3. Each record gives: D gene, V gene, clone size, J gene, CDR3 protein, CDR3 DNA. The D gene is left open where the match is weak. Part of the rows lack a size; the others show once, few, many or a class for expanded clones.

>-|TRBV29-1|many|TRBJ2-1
CSVVHRYNEQFF
TGCAGCGTTGTCCATCGCTACAATGAGCAGTTCTTC
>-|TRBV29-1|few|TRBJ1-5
CSVARERDQPQHF
TGCAGCGTCGCGCGTGAACGGGATCAGCCCCAGCATTTT
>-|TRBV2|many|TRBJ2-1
CASKRAGTGEQFF
TGTGCCAGCAAACGCGCGGGTACTGGTGAGCAGTTCTTC
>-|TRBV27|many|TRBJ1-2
CASSVQGSIYGYTF
TGTGCCAGCAGCGTCCAGGGTAGCATCTATGGCTACACCTTC
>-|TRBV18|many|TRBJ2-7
CASSLGGGRGEQYF
TGTGCCAGCTCTCTCGGCGGAGGACGTGGTGAGCAGTACTTC
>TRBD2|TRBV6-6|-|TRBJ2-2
CAGGLAGRANTGELFF
TGTGCCGGGGGACTAGCGGGGAGAGCGAACACCGGGGAGCTGTTTTTT
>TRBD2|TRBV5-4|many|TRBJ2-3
CASSLFSGGASTQYF
TGTGCCAGCAGCTTGTTTAGCGGGGGGGCGAGTACGCAGTATTTT
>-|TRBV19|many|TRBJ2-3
CATLRGGTDTQYF
TGTGCCACCCTGAGGGGGGGTACAGATACGCAGTATTTT
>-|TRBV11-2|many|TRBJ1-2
CASTSEGNYGYTF
TGTGCCAGCACCTCAGAGGGGAACTATGGCTACACCTTC
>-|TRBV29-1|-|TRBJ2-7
CSGGDTALYFCASSKCLAGGEQYF
-
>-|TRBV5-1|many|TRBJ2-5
CASSLGGHPETQYF
TGCGCCAGCAGCTTGGGGGGACACCCCGAGACCCAGTACTTC
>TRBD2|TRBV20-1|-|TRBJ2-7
CSASATGTSGGYEQYF
TGCAGTGCTAGTGCCACCGGGACTAGCGGGGGGTACGAGCAGTACTTC
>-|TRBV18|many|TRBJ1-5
CASSSNREKSNQPQHF
TGTGCCAGCTCATCCAACAGGGAGAAGAGCAATCAGCCCCAGCATTTT
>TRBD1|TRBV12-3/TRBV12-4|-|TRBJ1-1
CASSSPPTGGTNTEAFF
TGTGCCAGCAGCAGCCCCCCCACAGGGGGCACTAACACTGAAGCTTTCTTT
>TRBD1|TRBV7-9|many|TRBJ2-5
CASSFDRGAQETQYF
TGTGCCAGCAGCTTCGACAGGGGCGCACAAGAGACCCAGTACTTC
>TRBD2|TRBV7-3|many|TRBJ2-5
CASSPGGWETQYF
TGTGCCAGCAGCCCCGGGGGGTGGGAGACCCAGTACTTC
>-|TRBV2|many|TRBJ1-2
CASRQEGHYGYTF
TGTGCCAGCCGACAGGAGGGACACTATGGCTACACCTTC
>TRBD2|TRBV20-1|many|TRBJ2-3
CSASDGRERTRGDTQYF
TGCAGTGCTAGTGACGGACGGGAGAGGACTAGAGGCGATACGCAGTATTTT
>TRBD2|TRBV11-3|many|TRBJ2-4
CASSPGGGEDIQYF
TGTGCCAGCAGCCCTGGCGGGGGAGAGGACATTCAGTACTTC
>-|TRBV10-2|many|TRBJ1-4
CASIERATNEKLFF
TGCGCCAGCATTGAACGTGCAACTAATGAAAAACTGTTTTTT
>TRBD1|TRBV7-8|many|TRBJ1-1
CASSPRTGLAAEAFF
TGTGCCAGCAGCCCCCGGACAGGGTTGGCCGCTGAAGCTTTCTTT
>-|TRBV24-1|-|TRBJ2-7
CATSDFAHYEQYF
TGTGCCACCAGTGATTTTGCCCACTACGAGCAGTACTTC